This TCR beta chain was profiled in a study of cytomegalovirus exposure and HLA in healthy donors. On the study more broadly: The approximately 100 million unique TCR beta sequences, from about 180 million T cells, were found by an earlier analysis. In terms of ancestry, the Caucasian-associated cluster contained 81% of the 398 genotyped donors.

Primers: 60 Vbeta forward and 13 Jbeta reverse. Assay used: immunoSEQ multiplex PCR; TCRdb lists only in-frame clones, some missing. The data show approximately 200,000 clones, approximately 70% seen once. For this clone: Its antigen remains unknown.

CDR1 is PRHDT, CDR2 FYEKMQ, per germline (reference sequence). Deletions cut 1 base from V and 2 bases from J, with 6 bases between. This CDR3 is built from 13 residues. Study observations and caveats: Later analysis revealed greater clonal expansion in HLA-associated TCR beta chains than in equally common others. About 87% or about 30% of the time was how often most TCR beta V segments were productive, according to an earlier analysis.

The material sequenced was PBMCs. The chain combines TRBV13 with TRBJ2-7; unclear D gene. This sequence originates from a woman under 40 in good health and CMV-seropositive. CDR3 DNA sequence: TGTGCCAGCAGCTTAGTCAGTGCCTACGAGCAGTACTTC. Its protein product is CASSLVSAYEQYF.